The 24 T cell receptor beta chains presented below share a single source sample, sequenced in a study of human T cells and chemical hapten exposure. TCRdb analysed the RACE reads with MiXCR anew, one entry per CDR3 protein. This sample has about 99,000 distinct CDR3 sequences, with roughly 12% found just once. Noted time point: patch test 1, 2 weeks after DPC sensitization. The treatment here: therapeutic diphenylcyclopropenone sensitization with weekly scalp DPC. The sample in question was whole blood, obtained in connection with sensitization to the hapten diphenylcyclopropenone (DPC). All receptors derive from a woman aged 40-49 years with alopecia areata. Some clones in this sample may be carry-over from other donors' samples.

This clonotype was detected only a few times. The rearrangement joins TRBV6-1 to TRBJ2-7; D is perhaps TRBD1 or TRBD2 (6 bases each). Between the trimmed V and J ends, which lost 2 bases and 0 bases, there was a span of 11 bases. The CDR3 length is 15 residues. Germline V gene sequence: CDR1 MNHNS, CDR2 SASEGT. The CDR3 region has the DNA TGTGCCAGCAGTGAACGCAGGGGAGGCTCCTACGAGCAGTACTTC. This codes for CASSERRGGSYEQYF.

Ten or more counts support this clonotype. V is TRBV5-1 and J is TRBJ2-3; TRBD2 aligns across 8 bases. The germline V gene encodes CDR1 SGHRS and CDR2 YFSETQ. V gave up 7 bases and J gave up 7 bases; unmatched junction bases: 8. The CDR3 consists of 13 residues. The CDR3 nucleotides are TGCGCCAGCTCGAGCGGGAGCGGGAATACGCAGTATTTT. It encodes CASSSGSGNTQYF.

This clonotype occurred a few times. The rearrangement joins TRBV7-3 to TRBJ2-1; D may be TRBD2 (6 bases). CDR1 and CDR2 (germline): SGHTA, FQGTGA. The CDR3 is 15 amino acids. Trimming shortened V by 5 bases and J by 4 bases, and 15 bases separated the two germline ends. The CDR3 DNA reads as TGTGCCAGCAGCCCGACCGGGACTGCATACAATGAGCAGTTCTTC. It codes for CASSPTGTAYNEQFF.

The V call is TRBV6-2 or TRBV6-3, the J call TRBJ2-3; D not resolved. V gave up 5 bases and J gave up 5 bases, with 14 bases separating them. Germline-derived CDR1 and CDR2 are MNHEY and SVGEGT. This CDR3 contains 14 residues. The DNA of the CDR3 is TGTGCCAGCAGTACGCCCACCTGGCGAGATACGCAGTATTTT. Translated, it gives CASSTPTWRDTQYF.

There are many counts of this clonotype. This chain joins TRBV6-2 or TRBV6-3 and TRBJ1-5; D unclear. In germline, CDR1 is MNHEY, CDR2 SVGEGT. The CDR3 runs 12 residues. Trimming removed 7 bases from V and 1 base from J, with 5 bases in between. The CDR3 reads CASNLSNQPQHF. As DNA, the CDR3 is TGTGCCAGCAATCTAAGCAATCAGCCCCAGCATTTT.

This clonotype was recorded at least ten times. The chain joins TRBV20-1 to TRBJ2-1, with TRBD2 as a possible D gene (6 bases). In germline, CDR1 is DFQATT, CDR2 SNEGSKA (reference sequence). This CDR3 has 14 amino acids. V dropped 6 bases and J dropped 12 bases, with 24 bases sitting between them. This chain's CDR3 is CSAPVGAGSGTQFF. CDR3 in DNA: TGCAGTGCACCCGTCGGGGCGGGAAGTGGAACGCAGTTCTTC.

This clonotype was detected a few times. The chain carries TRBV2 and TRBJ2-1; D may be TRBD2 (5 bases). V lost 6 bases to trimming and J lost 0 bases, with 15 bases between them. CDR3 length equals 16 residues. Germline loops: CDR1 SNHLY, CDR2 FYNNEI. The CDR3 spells CASSGIRGSSYNEQFF. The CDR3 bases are TGTGCCAGCAGCGGGATTCGTGGGAGCTCCTACAATGAGCAGTTCTTC.

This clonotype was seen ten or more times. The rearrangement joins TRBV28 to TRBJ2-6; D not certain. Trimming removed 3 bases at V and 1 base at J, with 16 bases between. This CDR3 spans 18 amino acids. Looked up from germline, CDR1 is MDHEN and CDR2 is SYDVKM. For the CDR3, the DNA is TGTGCCAGCAGTTTGAGTTTAGGTTCAAGTTCTGGGGCCAACGTCCTGACTTTC. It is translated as CASSLSLGSSSGANVLTF. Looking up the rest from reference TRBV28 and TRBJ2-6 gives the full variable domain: DVKVTQSSRYLVKRTGEKVFLECVQDMDHENMFWYRQDPGLGLRLIYFSYDVKMKEKGDIPEGYSVSREKKERFSLILESASTNQTSMYLCASSLSLGSSSGANVLTFGAGSRLTVL.

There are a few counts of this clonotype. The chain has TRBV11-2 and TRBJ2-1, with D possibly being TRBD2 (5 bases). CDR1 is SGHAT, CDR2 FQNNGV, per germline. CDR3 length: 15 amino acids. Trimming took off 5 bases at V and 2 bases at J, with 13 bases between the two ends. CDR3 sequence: CASSPQVATYNEQFF. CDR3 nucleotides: TGTGCCAGCAGCCCCCAGGTAGCGACCTACAATGAGCAGTTCTTC.

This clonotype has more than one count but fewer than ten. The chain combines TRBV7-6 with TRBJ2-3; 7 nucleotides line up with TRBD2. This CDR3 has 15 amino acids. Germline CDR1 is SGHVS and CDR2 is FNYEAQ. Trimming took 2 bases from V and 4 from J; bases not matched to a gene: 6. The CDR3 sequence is CASSLYGGSSDTQYF. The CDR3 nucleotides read TGTGCCAGCAGCTTATATGGCGGGAGCTCAGATACGCAGTATTTT.

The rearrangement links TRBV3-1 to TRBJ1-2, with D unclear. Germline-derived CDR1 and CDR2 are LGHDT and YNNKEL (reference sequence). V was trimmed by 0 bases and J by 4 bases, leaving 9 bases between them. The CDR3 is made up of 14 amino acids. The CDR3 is CASSQEVVLYGYTF. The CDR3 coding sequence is TGTGCCAGCAGCCAAGAAGTGGTGCTCTATGGCTACACCTTC.

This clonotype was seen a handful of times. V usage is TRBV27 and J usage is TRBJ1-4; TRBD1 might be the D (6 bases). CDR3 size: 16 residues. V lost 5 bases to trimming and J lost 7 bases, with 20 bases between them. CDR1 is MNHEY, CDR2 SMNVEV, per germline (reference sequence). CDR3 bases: TGTGCCAGCAGTACGCTCTCAAGGGGGGTGGGTGAAAAACTGTTTTTT. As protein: CASSTLSRGVGEKLFF.

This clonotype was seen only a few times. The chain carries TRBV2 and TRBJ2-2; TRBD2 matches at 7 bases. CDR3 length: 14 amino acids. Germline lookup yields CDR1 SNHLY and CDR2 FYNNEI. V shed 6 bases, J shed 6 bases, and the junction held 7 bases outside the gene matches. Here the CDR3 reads CASRETSLAGELFF. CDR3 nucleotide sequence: TGTGCCAGCAGGGAGACTAGCTTGGCCGGGGAGCTGTTTTTT.

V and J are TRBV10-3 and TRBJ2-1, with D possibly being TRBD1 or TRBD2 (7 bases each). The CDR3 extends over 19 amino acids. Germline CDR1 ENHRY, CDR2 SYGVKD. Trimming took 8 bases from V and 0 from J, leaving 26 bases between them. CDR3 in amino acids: CAISPGRGRAESSYNEQFF. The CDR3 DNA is TGTGCCATCTCCCCTGGGAGGGGGCGGGCGGAGAGCTCCTACAATGAGCAGTTCTTC.

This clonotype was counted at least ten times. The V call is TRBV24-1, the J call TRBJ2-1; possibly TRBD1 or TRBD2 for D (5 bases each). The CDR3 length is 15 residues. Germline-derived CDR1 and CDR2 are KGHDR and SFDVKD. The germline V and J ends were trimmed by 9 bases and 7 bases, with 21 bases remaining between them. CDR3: CATRRDLTCRNEQFF. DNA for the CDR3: TGTGCCACCCGTAGGGACCTCACGTGTAGGAATGAGCAGTTCTTC.

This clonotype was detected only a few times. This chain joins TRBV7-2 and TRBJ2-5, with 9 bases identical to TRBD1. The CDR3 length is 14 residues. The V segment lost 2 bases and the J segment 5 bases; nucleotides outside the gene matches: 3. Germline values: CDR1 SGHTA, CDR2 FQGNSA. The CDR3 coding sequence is TGTGCCAGCAGCTTAACAGGGGGCGCGGAGACCCAGTACTTC. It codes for CASSLTGGAETQYF.

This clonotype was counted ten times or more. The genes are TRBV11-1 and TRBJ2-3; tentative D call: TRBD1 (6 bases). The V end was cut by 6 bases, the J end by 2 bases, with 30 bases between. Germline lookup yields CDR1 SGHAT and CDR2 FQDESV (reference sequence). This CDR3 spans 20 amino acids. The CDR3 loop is CASSSMTQGRAGWYTDTQYF. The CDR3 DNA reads TGTGCCAGCAGTTCAATGACACAGGGTCGGGCGGGCTGGTACACAGATACGCAGTATTTT.

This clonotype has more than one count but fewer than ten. The CDR3: CASSIQGPNEQFF. CDR3 in DNA: TGTGCCAGTAGTATCCAGGGTCCGAATGAGCAGTTCTTC. The chain carries TRBV19 and TRBJ2-1; the D gene is possibly TRBD1 (5 bases). Germline V gene lookup returns CDR1 LNHDA and CDR2 SQIVND (reference sequence). V was shortened by 3 bases and J by 7 bases, with 10 bases between the two germline ends. CDR3 length equals 13 residues. Complete variable domain (other parts from reference TRBV19 and TRBJ2-1): DGGITQSPKYLFRKEGQNVTLSCEQNLNHDAMYWYRQDPGQGLRLIYYSQIVNDFQKGDIAEGYSVSREKKESFPLTVTSAQKNPTAFYLCASSIQGPNEQFFGPGTRLTVL.

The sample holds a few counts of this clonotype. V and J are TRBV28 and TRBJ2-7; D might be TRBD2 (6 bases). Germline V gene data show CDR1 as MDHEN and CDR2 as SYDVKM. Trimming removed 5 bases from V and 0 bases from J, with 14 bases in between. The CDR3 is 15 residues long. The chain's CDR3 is CASSIPSVSSYEQYF. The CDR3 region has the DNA TGTGCCAGCAGTATACCTAGCGTGAGCTCCTACGAGCAGTACTTC. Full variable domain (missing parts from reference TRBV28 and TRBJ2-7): DVKVTQSSRYLVKRTGEKVFLECVQDMDHENMFWYRQDPGLGLRLIYFSYDVKMKEKGDIPEGYSVSREKKERFSLILESASTNQTSMYLCASSIPSVSSYEQYFGPGTRLTVT.

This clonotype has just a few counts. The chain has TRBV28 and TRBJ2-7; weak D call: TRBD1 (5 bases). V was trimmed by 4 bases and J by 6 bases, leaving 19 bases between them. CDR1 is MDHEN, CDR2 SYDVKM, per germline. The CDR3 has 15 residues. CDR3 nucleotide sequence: TGTGCCAGCAGTTCTTCCAGGGTTCCCTACGGCGAGCAGTACTTC. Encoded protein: CASSSSRVPYGEQYF.

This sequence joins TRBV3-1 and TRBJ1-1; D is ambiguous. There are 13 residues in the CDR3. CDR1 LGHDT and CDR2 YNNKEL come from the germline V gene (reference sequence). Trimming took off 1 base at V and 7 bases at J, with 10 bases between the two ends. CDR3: CASSQVQGFEAFF. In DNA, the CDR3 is TGTGCCAGCAGCCAAGTCCAAGGATTTGAAGCTTTCTTT.

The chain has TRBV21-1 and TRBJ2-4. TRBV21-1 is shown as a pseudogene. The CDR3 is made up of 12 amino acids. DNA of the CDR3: TGTGCCCCTACCTGGGCCAAAAACATTCAGTACTTC. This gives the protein CAPTWAKNIQYF.

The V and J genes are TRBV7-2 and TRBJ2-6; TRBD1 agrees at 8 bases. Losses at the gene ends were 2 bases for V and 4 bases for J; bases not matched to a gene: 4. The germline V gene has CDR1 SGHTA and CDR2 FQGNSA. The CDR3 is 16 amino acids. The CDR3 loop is CASSLPRGRGANVLTF. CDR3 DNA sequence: TGTGCCAGCAGCTTACCCAGGGGGCGAGGGGCCAACGTCCTGACTTTC.

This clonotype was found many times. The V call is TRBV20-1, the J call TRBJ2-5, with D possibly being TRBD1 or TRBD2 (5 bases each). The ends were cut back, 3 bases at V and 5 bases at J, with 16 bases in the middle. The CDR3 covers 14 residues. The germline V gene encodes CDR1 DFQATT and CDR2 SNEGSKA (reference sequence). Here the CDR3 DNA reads TGCAGTGCTAGCAGGCCCCGGGACGAGGAGACCCAGTACTTC. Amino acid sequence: CSASRPRDEETQYF.